The clone carrying this TCR beta chain is judged medium-sized (0.01 to 0.1%). Its target is unknown. The data belong to a study of immune heterogeneity within non-small cell lung tumors. For the study at large: In total, the tumors were 4 squamous cell carcinomas, 10 non-squamous carcinomas and 1 not otherwise specified.

Bulk tumor genomic DNA, 600 ng per sample, was the template. Spaced far apart, several biopsies were taken from each primary tumor during surgery. Enrolled patients presented with newly diagnosed, previously untreated non-small cell lung cancer and underwent curative surgery. CDR1 DFQATT and CDR2 SNEGSKA come from the germline V gene (reference sequence). Trimming took 6 bases from V and 4 from J, leaving 19 bases between them. This CDR3 comprises 15 residues. Study outcomes and limitations: Statistically, local T-cell clonality exhibited a moderate yet significant correlation with local tumor mutational burden (R about 0.34).

CDR3 of TCR beta was amplified by multiplex PCR that used 32 V and 13 J primers. Using its own MiXCR run on the multiplex PCR reads, TCRdb lists one record per CDR3 protein. The table shows 7,000 to 8,500 distinct CDR3 sequences, with roughly a fifth occurring only once. The chain uses TRBV20-1 and TRBJ1-5; D ambiguous. The clonotype comes from a man in his 60s with non-small cell lung cancer. What was sequenced was lung tumor tissue. The CDR3 nucleotides read TGCAGTGCCATCCCGTCGGGCAACAAGAATCAGCCCCAGCATTTT. Translation gives CSAIPSGNKNQPQHF.